The entry that follows covers one T cell receptor (beta chain) sequence. The data were taken from a study of shared T cell receptors in the human thymus. The protocol was immunoSEQ multiplex PCR, while the TCRdb copy is restricted to in-frame clones and leaves out a portion. The sample yields hundreds of thousands of clones, 88% seen once. CDR1 and CDR2 from the germline V gene are LNHDA and SQIVND (reference sequence). The CDR3 contains 12 residues. The ends were cut back, 8 bases at V and 3 bases at J, with 10 bases in the middle. Separately, the same data were catalogued under a study of human thymus T cells. That report notes: Resections were taken during corrective heart surgery, and the thymus tissue came from these.

Sequencing was done on a sample of thymocytes. This sequence was found in a boy under two years old with a congenital heart defect. The chain uses TRBV19 and TRBJ1-2; D not resolved. The CDR3 reads CASEGRHYGYTF. The DNA of the CDR3 is TGTGCCAGTGAGGGCCGTCACTATGGCTACACCTTC.